This T cell receptor beta chain emerged from a study of CD8 T cells in Susac syndrome. The RNA, about 0.45 to 1 ug, was put through reverse transcription using random hexamers. Via MiXCR, TCRdb re-called the immunoSEQ multiplex PCR reads, giving one row per CDR3 protein. The sample yields over 100,000 distinct CDR3 sequences, over 95% seen once. The CDR3 has 15 residues. With V trimmed by 4 bases and J by 6 bases, 10 bases remained unmatched. Germline V gene data show CDR1 as SGHRS and CDR2 as YFSETQ. The origin of this receptor is a human donor with Susac syndrome. The sequencing input was CD4+ T cells from PBMCs. The rearrangement joins TRBV5-1 to TRBJ1-5, with 7 bases lining up with TRBD1. CDR3 sequence: CASSRTGALGQPQHF. The CDR3 DNA reads as TGCGCCAGCAGCAGGACAGGAGCTCTCGGTCAGCCCCAGCATTTT.